The 19 T cell receptor beta chains below were found in one sample sequenced in a study of T cell responses to AZD1222 COVID-19 vaccine. The repertoire was sequenced with immunoSEQ multiplex PCR; TCRdb's copy has only in-frame clones and lacks some. The table records tens of thousands of clones, about three quarters of them present only once. Sample: peripheral blood, taken on day 0 of AZD1222 vaccination. The receptors originated from an adult in good health.

V and J are TRBV29-1 and TRBJ2-2; no clear D gene. V lost 4 bases to trimming and J lost 6 bases, with 12 bases between them. The CDR3 covers 13 residues. The germline V gene encodes CDR1 SQVTM and CDR2 ANQGSEA. The chain's CDR3 is CSVGTNYAGELFF. CDR3 in DNA: TGCAGCGTTGGCACAAATTACGCCGGGGAGCTGTTTTTT.

In its sample, this clone is medium-sized. Other nucleotide sequences from this sample produce the same CDR3. Written as DNA, the CDR3 is TGTGCCAGCAGTGCCTCTGGGTATGGCTACACCTTC. Its protein is CASSASGYGYTF. The V and J genes are TRBV2 and TRBJ1-2, with D unresolved. The CDR3 is 12 residues long. V lost 4 bases and J 5 bases, leaving 8 bases between the germline ends. Germline values: CDR1 SNHLY, CDR2 FYNNEI.

V is TRBV15 and J is TRBJ1-2; no clear D. There are 12 residues in the CDR3. CDR1 and CDR2 from the germline V gene are LNHNV and YYDKDF (reference sequence). V was shortened by 0 bases and J by 4 bases, with 3 bases between the two germline ends. The CDR3 DNA sequence: TGTGCCACCAGCAGAGACCGCTATGGCTACACCTTC. Translating it yields CATSRDRYGYTF. The full variable domain, with the rest looked up from reference TRBV15 and TRBJ1-2, is DAMVIQNPRYQVTQFGKPVTLSCSQTLNHNVMYWYQQKSSQAPKLLFHYYDKDFNNEADTPDNFQSRRPNTSFCFLDIRSPGLGDTAMYLCATSRDRYGYTFGSGTRLTVV.

The V and J genes are TRBV5-1 and TRBJ2-5; possibly TRBD1 for D (6 bases). This CDR3 is built from 15 residues. Deletions cut 3 bases from V and 1 base from J, with 13 bases between. Germline CDR1 is SGHRS and CDR2 is YFSETQ. The CDR3 region has the DNA TGCGCCAGCAGCTGGTCTCCGACAGGCCAAGAGACCCAGTACTTC. This encodes CASSWSPTGQETQYF. The entire variable domain, with the rest obtained from reference TRBV5-1 and TRBJ2-5, is as follows: KAGVTQTPRYLIKTRGQQVTLSCSPISGHRSVSWYQQTPGQGLQFLFEYFSETQRNKGNFPGRFSGRQFSNSRSEMNVSTLELGDSALYLCASSWSPTGQETQYFGPGTRLLVL.

The genes are TRBV4-2 and TRBJ2-1, with 8 bases that match TRBD2. CDR1 and CDR2 (germline): LGHNA, YNFKEQ. J gave up 0 bases and V 3 bases, and 4 bases lay outside the gene matches. The CDR3 consists of 16 residues. The CDR3 loop is CASSHLTSGSYNEQFF. The DNA of the CDR3 is TGTGCCAGCAGCCATCTCACTAGCGGCTCCTACAATGAGCAGTTCTTC.

The chain uses TRBV10-3 and TRBJ2-7; the D is unclear. CDR3 size: 14 residues. Germline lookup yields CDR1 ENHRY and CDR2 SYGVKD. Trimming took 0 bases from V and 4 from J, leaving 10 bases between them. The CDR3 DNA reads TGTGCCATCAGTGAGTCAGTGGGGATATACGAGCAGTACGTC. Protein: CAISESVGIYEQYV.

This clone appeared a single time. The CDR3 DNA reads TGTGCCAGCAGTTATCGAGCCCTTACTGCAGGCTACACCTTC. Its translation is CASSYRALTAGYTF. This rearrangement joins TRBV6-5 to TRBJ1-2; D call uncertain. The CDR3 has 14 residues. Trimming shortened V by 3 bases and J by 8 bases, and 16 bases separated the two germline ends. In germline, CDR1 is MNHEY, CDR2 SVGAGI.

This chain connects TRBV5-1 to TRBJ2-1, with TRBD2 identical over 9 bases. Losses at the gene ends were 6 bases for V and 7 bases for J; bases not matched to a gene: 14. Germline values: CDR1 SGHRS, CDR2 YFSETQ. The CDR3 runs 16 residues. CDR3 loop: CASTLSGRGGPNEQFF. The CDR3 nucleotides read TGCGCCAGCACTCTCTCGGGGCGGGGGGGCCCGAATGAGCAGTTCTTC.

V gene TRBV4-2 combines with J gene TRBJ1-3; no clear D gene. CDR1 and CDR2 from the germline V gene are LGHNA and YNFKEQ. V lost 4 bases and J 2 bases, leaving 15 bases between the germline ends. CDR3 length: 16 amino acids. CDR3 residues: CASSPANVVAGNTIYF. The CDR3, as DNA: TGTGCCAGCAGCCCAGCGAATGTAGTGGCTGGAAACACCATATATTTT.

This clone came up once. The rearrangement links TRBV3-1 (or the pseudogene TRBV3-2) to TRBJ1-5; D is uncertain. Germline V gene data show CDR1 as LGHDT and CDR2 as YNNKEL (reference sequence). V was clipped by 4 bases and J by 7 bases, with 11 bases between them. CDR3 length equals 13 residues. CDR3 region: CASSRGIRQPQHF. For the CDR3, the DNA is TGTGCCAGCAGCCGAGGGATTCGGCAGCCCCAGCATTTT.

The CDR3 bases are TGTGCCAGCAGTGATCAGGGGTTAGTAACAGATACGCAGTATTTT. Translated: CASSDQGLVTDTQYF. The rearrangement uses TRBV2 and TRBJ2-3, with a tentative D call TRBD1 (6 bases). V lost 3 bases, J lost 3 bases, and 13 bases lay in between. This CDR3 has 15 amino acids. CDR1 is SNHLY, CDR2 FYNNEI, per germline.

This chain joins TRBV19 and TRBJ1-1, with D tentatively TRBD1 (5 bases). Germline CDR1 and CDR2: LNHDA and SQIVND (reference sequence). The CDR3 spans 13 residues. Trimming took off 4 bases at V and 10 bases at J, with 16 bases between the two ends. The CDR3 protein is CASSTGLPRGAFF. CDR3 DNA: TGTGCCAGTAGTACGGGACTCCCCCGGGGAGCTTTCTTT.

V is TRBV5-1 and J is TRBJ2-7; a possible D gene is TRBD1 (6 bases). This CDR3 is built from 15 residues. Trimming shortened V by 2 bases and J by 1 base, and 13 bases separated the two germline ends. Germline loops: CDR1 SGHRS, CDR2 YFSETQ. The CDR3 here is CASSFSRGKSYEQYF. CDR3 in DNA: TGCGCCAGCAGCTTCTCCAGGGGAAAGTCCTACGAGCAGTACTTC. Together with reference TRBV5-1 and TRBJ2-7, the CDR3 gives the full variable domain: KAGVTQTPRYLIKTRGQQVTLSCSPISGHRSVSWYQQTPGQGLQFLFEYFSETQRNKGNFPGRFSGRQFSNSRSEMNVSTLELGDSALYLCASSFSRGKSYEQYFGPGTRLTVT.

The rearrangement uses TRBV15 and TRBJ2-2; either TRBD1 or TRBD2 may fit D (6 bases each). CDR3 length: 14 residues. Trimming took off 6 bases at V and 1 base at J, with 9 bases between the two ends. Per the germline V gene, CDR1 is LNHNV and CDR2 is YYDKDF (reference sequence). CDR3 sequence: CATREGQNTGELFF. The CDR3 DNA follows: TGTGCCACCAGGGAGGGACAGAACACCGGGGAGCTGTTTTTT.

The chain combines TRBV11-2 with TRBJ2-5, with 12 positions matching TRBD2. The germline V gene has CDR1 SGHAT and CDR2 FQNNGV. V lost 7 bases to trimming and J lost 5 bases; unmatched junction nucleotides: 5. The CDR3 length is 14 residues. The CDR3, as DNA: TGTGCCAGCACTAGCGGGGGGGTCCGGGAGACCCAGTACTTC. This translates into CASTSGGVRETQYF.

The sample holds a few counts of this clone. The genes are TRBV11-2 and TRBJ2-2; D might be TRBD2 (5 bases). The germline gives CDR1 SGHAT, CDR2 FQNNGV. V lost 0 bases and J 6 bases, leaving 8 bases between the germline ends. This CDR3 comprises 14 residues. The CDR3 DNA follows: TGTGCCAGCAGCTTAGAGGCGGGCGCCGGGGAGCTGTTTTTT. Translation: CASSLEAGAGELFF.

The chain links TRBV7-9 to TRBJ1-5; maybe TRBD1 (5 bases). Germline lookup yields CDR1 SEHNR and CDR2 FQNEAQ (reference sequence). This CDR3 region has 13 residues. V was trimmed by 3 bases and J by 6 bases, leaving 9 bases between them. The CDR3 loop reads CASSLGEVQPQHF. For the CDR3, the DNA is TGTGCCAGCAGCTTGGGGGAAGTTCAGCCCCAGCATTTT.

The rearrangement links TRBV10-3 to TRBJ1-5, with D possibly TRBD1 on 5 matching bases. V shed 3 bases and J shed 6 bases, with 9 bases lying between them. The CDR3 runs to 13 residues. Germline CDR1 and CDR2: ENHRY and SYGVKD. The CDR3, as DNA: TGTGCCATCAGTGACAGGGAGAGTCAGCCCCAGCATTTT. Translating it yields CAISDRESQPQHF.

The rearrangement uses TRBV7-2 and TRBJ2-5, with D hard to call. Germline CDR1 SGHTA, CDR2 FQGNSA. Trimming removed 5 bases at V and 4 bases at J, with 14 bases between. The CDR3 is 14 amino acids. In DNA, the CDR3 is TGTGCCAGCAGCATGAGTGATGTTAGAGAGACCCAGTACTTC. It specifies CASSMSDVRETQYF.